This TCR beta chain was sequenced during a study of cytomegalovirus exposure and HLA in healthy donors. Trimming cost V 3 bases and J 2 bases; bases outside gene matches: 17. Germline values: CDR1 ENHRY, CDR2 SYGVKD. The CDR3 is 19 amino acids. Details on this clone: Its matching antigen is unknown.

Vbeta (60) and Jbeta (13) primers were used in the PCR. Original processing notes: Roughly 10 million shared chains were among some 75 million unique TCR beta chains counted in a later analysis. Sequenced by immunoSEQ multiplex PCR; TCRdb stores in-frame clones only, minus some. V and J calls and clone size are as listed in that table; D and trimming were resolved from the DNA. The sample has approximately 140,000 clones, almost 85% seen once. Study-wide points: Later work found most CMV-associated TCR beta chains apparently HLA-restricted. Across donors, most TCRs were seen rarely, yet some public ones were widespread. Reported performance of the classifier showed diagnosis of cytomegalovirus status with high specificity and sensitivity.

The clonotype comes from a boy aged 2 to 10 in good health and CMV-seronegative. Material: PBMCs. J is TRBJ2-7 and V is TRBV10-3; TRBD1 matches 9 bases. The CDR3 DNA is TGTGCCATCAGTGATTATGGAACAGGGGGCCTATCGAGCACCTACGAGCAGTACTTC. It specifies CAISDYGTGGLSSTYEQYF.